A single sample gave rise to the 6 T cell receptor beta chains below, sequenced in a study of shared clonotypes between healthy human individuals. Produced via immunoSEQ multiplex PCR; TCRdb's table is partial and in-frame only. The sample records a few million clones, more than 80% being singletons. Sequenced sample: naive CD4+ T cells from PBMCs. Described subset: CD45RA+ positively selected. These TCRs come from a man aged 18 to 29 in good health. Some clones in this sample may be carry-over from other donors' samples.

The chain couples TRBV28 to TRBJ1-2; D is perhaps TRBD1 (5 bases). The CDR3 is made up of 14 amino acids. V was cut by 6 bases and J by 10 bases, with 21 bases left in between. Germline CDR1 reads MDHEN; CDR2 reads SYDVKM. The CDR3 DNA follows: TGTGCCAGCAGGGGTTTTGGCTCCCAGGGCAACTACACCTTC. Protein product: CASRGFGSQGNYTF.

CDR3 sequence: CASSRGSGLFYEQYF. CDR3 DNA: TGTGCCAGCAGCCGGGGGTCAGGCTTGTTCTACGAGCAGTACTTC. The chain recombines TRBV14 with TRBJ2-7; D possibly matches TRBD1 or TRBD2 (5 bases each). The CDR3 is 15 residues long. V was trimmed by 4 bases and J by 3 bases, leaving 16 bases between them. Germline V gene lookup returns CDR1 SGHDN and CDR2 FVKESK.

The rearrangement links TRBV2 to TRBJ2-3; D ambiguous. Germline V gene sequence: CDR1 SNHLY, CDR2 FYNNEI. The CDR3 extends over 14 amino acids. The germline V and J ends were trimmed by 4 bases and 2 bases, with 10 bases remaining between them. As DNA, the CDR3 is TGTGCCAGCAGTGTTAGAACTTCCACAGATACGCAGTATTTT. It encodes CASSVRTSTDTQYF.

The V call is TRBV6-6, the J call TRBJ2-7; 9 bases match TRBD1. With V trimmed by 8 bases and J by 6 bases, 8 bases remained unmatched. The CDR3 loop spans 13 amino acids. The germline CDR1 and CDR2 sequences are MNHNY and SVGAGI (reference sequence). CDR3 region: CASGDRGAGEQYF. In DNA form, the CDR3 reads TGTGCCAGCGGCGACAGGGGGGCGGGCGAGCAGTACTTC.

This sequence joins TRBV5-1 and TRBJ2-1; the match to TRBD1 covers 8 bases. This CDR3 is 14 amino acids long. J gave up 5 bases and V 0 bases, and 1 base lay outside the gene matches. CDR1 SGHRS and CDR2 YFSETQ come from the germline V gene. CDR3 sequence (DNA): TGCGCCAGCAGCTTGGGGACAGGGCACAATGAGCAGTTCTTC. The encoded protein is CASSLGTGHNEQFF.

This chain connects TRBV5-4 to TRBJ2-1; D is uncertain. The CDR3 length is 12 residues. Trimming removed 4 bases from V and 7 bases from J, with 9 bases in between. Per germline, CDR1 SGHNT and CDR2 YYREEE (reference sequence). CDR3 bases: TGTGCCAGCAGCGGGGTGGAAAATGAGCAGTTCTTC. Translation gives CASSGVENEQFF.